Listed here is a single TCR beta chain. The data originate from a study of blood T cell repertoires in COVID-19. About the research overall: COVID-19 samples, acute and convalescent, were from the United States, Italy and Spain. Sample material is recorded as cDNA or gDNA derived from T cells, B-cell-depleted T cells, or PBMCs.

Original processing notes: Amplification of reference gene primers was used by the study to estimate nucleated cell counts. Generated by immunoSEQ multiplex PCR, the TCRdb table keeps only in-frame clones and is missing some. V, J and clone size are taken as reported in that table, and D and trimming were inferred from the DNA itself. The sample includes 110,000 to 150,000 clones, approximately 78% seen only once; the top ten take about 4.2%. This receptor was taken from a woman older than 75 with acute or convalescent COVID-19. The sequencing input was peripheral blood.

This chain's CDR3 is CASRVLWGGSGYTF. CDR3 nucleotide sequence: TGTGCCAGCAGGGTGCTGTGGGGGGGCTCTGGCTACACCTTC. V and J are TRBV11-2 and TRBJ1-2; tentative D call: TRBD1 (6 bases). Per germline, CDR1 SGHAT and CDR2 FQNNGV. CDR3 size: 14 residues. Deletions cut 6 bases from V and 7 bases from J, with 18 bases between.